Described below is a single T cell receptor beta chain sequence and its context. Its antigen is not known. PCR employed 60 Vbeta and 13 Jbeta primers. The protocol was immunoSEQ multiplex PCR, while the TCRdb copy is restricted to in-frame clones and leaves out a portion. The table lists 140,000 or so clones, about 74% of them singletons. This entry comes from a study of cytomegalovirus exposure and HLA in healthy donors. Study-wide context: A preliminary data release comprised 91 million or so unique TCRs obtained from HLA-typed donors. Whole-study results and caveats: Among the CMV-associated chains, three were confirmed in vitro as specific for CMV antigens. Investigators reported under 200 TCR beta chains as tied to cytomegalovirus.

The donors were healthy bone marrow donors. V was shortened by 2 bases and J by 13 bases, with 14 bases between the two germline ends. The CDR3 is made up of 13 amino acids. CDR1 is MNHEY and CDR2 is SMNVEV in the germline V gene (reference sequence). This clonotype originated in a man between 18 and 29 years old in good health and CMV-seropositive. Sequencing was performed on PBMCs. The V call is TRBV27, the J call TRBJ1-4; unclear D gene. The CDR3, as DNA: TGTGCCAGCAGTTTACTTAATCGGGAAGTACTGTTTTTT. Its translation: CASSLLNREVLFF.